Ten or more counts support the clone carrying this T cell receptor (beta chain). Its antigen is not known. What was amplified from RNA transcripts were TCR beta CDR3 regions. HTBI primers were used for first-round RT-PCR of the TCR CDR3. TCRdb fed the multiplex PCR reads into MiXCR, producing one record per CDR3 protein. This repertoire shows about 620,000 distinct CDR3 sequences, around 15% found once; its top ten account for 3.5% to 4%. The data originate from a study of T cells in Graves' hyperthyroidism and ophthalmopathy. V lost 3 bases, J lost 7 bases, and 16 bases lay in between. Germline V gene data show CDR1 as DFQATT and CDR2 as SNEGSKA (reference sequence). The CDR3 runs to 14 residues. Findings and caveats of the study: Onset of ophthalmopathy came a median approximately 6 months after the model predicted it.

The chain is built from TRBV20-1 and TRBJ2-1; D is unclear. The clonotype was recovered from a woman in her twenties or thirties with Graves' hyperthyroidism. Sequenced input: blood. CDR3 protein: CSASEGKGKNEQFF. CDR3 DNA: TGCAGTGCTAGCGAAGGTAAAGGTAAAAATGAGCAGTTCTTC.